This TCR beta chain emerged from a study of blood T cell repertoires in COVID-19. About the study: COVID-19 samples collected from the United States, Italy and Spain covered acute and convalescent phases. T cells, B-cell-depleted T cells, or PBMCs provided the cDNA or gDNA that served as material.

The CDR3 consists of 13 residues. The V gene end was trimmed by 3 bases and the J gene end by 5 bases; junction bases not matched to a gene: 3. CDR1 is MDHEN, CDR2 SYDVKM, per germline. Per the original methods: Researchers report that nucleated cell counts were estimated from reference gene primer amplification. This table comes from immunoSEQ multiplex PCR, and its TCRdb copy is limited to in-frame clones, with some not included. V, J and clone size derive from that table, while D and trimming were established from the DNA sequence. Of roughly 97,000 clones in the sample, approximately 84% are singletons; the top ten hold over 9.5%.

The sequence was obtained from a man aged 65 to 85 with acute or convalescent COVID-19. The chain uses TRBV28 and TRBJ2-7; 8 bases are a match to TRBD1. The sequencing input was peripheral blood. The DNA for the CDR3 is TGTGCCAGCAGTTTCGGACAGGGCCACGAGCAGTACTTC. Protein: CASSFGQGHEQYF.